A single sample gave rise to the 31 T cell receptor beta chains below, sequenced in a study of T cells after yellow fever vaccination. TCRdb redid the calling of the 5' RACE reads with MiXCR, one entry per CDR3 protein. The table has some 96,000 distinct CDR3 sequences, about 8.2% seen once. Sequenced material: CD8+ T cells not binding an NS4B(214-222) dextramer, sorted from PBMCs, taken roughly 14 days after the first yellow fever vaccination. Receptors were obtained from a man younger than 35 who received the YFV17D yellow fever vaccine.

This clonotype has more than one count but fewer than ten. The chain couples TRBV12-3 or TRBV12-4 to TRBJ1-1; D is possibly TRBD1 (5 bases). The V end was cut by 4 bases, the J end by 5 bases, with 17 bases between. This CDR3 is 15 amino acids long. The CDR3 loop reads CASSSARREKTEAFF. The CDR3 bases are TGTGCCAGCAGTTCGGCACGCAGGGAAAAAACTGAAGCTTTCTTT.

Here the CDR3 reads CAMRTPNTGELFF. The CDR3, as DNA: TGTGCCATGCGGACACCTAACACCGGGGAGCTGTTTTTT. V is TRBV7-9 and J is TRBJ2-2, with a weak D call TRBD1 (5 bases). The length of the CDR3 is 13 residues. Germline V lookup: CDR1 SEHNR, CDR2 FQNEAQ (reference sequence). Trimming pared 10 bases from V and 2 bases from J, leaving 11 bases between.

This chain uses TRBV7-3 with TRBJ2-1; TRBD2 matches 7 bases. Trimming cost V 0 bases and J 3 bases; bases outside gene matches: 2. This CDR3 comprises 15 residues. CDR1 and CDR2 from the germline V gene are SGHTA and FQGTGA. For the CDR3, the DNA is TGTGCCAGCAGCTTAACGGGGGGGAACTACAATGAGCAGTTCTTC. It encodes CASSLTGGNYNEQFF.

This clonotype was found a few times. V is TRBV5-1 and J is TRBJ2-3, with D perhaps TRBD1 (5 bases). In germline, CDR1 is SGHRS, CDR2 YFSETQ. Between the trimmed V and J ends, which lost 0 bases and 3 bases, there was a span of 11 bases. CDR3 length: 15 amino acids. CDR3 sequence reads: CASSLEKGVTDTQYF. CDR3 in DNA: TGCGCCAGCAGCTTGGAAAAAGGGGTAACAGATACGCAGTATTTT.

The sample holds a few counts of this clonotype. CDR3 nucleotides: TGTGCCAGAGGAACCAAAGGGAGACAGCTATTACAAGAGACCCAGTACTTC. Its translation is CARGTKGRQLLQETQYF. This chain connects TRBV21-1 to TRBJ2-5; TRBD1 is the table's D call and was not checked against the DNA. TRBV21-1 is listed as a pseudogene. The CDR3 extends over 17 amino acids.

The chain employs TRBV7-9 and TRBJ2-3, with 8 bases aligning to TRBD2. The ends lost 6 bases at V and 2 bases at J; junction bases unmatched: 10. The germline gives CDR1 SEHNR, CDR2 FQNEAQ (reference sequence). The CDR3 spans 16 residues. As DNA, the CDR3 is TGTGCCAGCAGGCTAATAGGAGCGGGGGTCACAGATACGCAGTATTTT. This sequence encodes CASRLIGAGVTDTQYF.

This clonotype was counted at least ten times. The chain recombines TRBV6-5 with TRBJ2-1, with unresolved D. The CDR3 has 14 residues. Trimming shortened V by 4 bases and J by 7 bases, and 14 bases separated the two germline ends. Per germline, CDR1 MNHEY and CDR2 SVGAGI. The CDR3 is CASSWGGVGNEQFF. For the CDR3, the DNA is TGTGCCAGCAGTTGGGGTGGGGTAGGTAATGAGCAGTTCTTC.

In this sample, this clonotype turned up a few times. V usage is TRBV7-2 and J usage is TRBJ1-1, with 10 bases that match TRBD1. The CDR3 runs to 15 residues. The germline V gene has CDR1 SGHTA and CDR2 FQGNSA. J gave up 10 bases and V 3 bases, and 11 bases lay outside the gene matches. The CDR3 loop is CASSLWMGQGNRAFF. The DNA of the CDR3 is TGTGCCAGCAGCTTGTGGATGGGACAGGGGAACAGAGCTTTCTTT. The complete variable domain, with remaining parts taken from reference TRBV7-2 and TRBJ1-1, reads GAGVSQSPSNKVTEKGKDVELRCDPISGHTALYWYRQSLGQGLEFLIYFQGNSAPDKSGLPSDRFSAERTGGSVSTLTIQRTQQEDSAVYLCASSLWMGQGNRAFFGQGTRLTVV.

The chain's CDR3 is CASSYSSSRGTEAFF. CDR3 bases: TGTGCCAGCAGTTACTCGAGTAGCAGGGGGACTGAAGCTTTCTTT. The chain carries TRBV6-2 or TRBV6-3 and TRBJ1-1, with TRBD1 matching 7 bases. From germline, CDR1 is MNHEY and CDR2 SVGEGT. This CDR3 is 15 amino acids long. J lost 5 bases, V lost 0 bases, and 6 bases had no gene match.

This clonotype came up a few times. This rearrangement joins TRBV4-1 to TRBJ1-2; D is unresolved. This CDR3 is built from 12 residues. The V and J ends lost 4 bases and 6 bases respectively, with 9 bases between them. The germline V gene has CDR1 MGHRA and CDR2 YSYEKL. CDR3 bases: TGCGCCAGCAGCCCAGGACGGGATGGCTACACCTTC. Translated: CASSPGRDGYTF.

The chain is built from TRBV2 and TRBJ2-5, with D possibly matching TRBD2 (5 bases). The CDR3 has 14 amino acids. Germline V gene data show CDR1 as SNHLY and CDR2 as FYNNEI. V was shortened by 5 bases and J by 5 bases, with 15 bases between the two germline ends. The CDR3 sequence is CASSPGLVRETQYF. CDR3 bases: TGTGCCAGCAGTCCCGGACTGGTAAGGGAGACCCAGTACTTC.

This clonotype was recorded a few times. Germline and junction disagree at one end, which may indicate a read error. The chain joins TRBV4-1 to TRBJ2-5; D gene uncertain. Germline CDR1 and CDR2: MGHRA and YSYEKL. CDR3 size: 10 residues. CDR3 in DNA: TGCGCCAGCAGCCAAGAAAGCCTACTCTTC. Amino acid sequence: CASSQESLLF.

This clonotype has just a few counts. V gene TRBV27 combines with J gene TRBJ2-7, with D possibly TRBD2 on 6 matching bases. V dropped 8 bases and J dropped 6 bases, with 17 bases sitting between them. Germline V CDR1 and CDR2: MNHEY, SMNVEV (reference sequence). The CDR3 is 13 residues long. As DNA, the CDR3 is TGTGCCAGCGGGGGACTGCCCCGGGGCGAGCAGTACTTC. This gives the protein CASGGLPRGEQYF.

This clonotype showed up just a few times. V and J are TRBV12-3 or TRBV12-4 and TRBJ1-3; D is unresolved. The CDR3 consists of 12 residues. V was shortened by 5 bases and J by 8 bases, with 10 bases between the two germline ends. CDR3 protein: CASSLFMDTIYF. The CDR3 coding sequence is TGTGCCAGCAGTCTTTTTATGGACACCATATATTTT.

This sequence joins TRBV7-8 and TRBJ1-1; the D gene is possibly TRBD1 (6 bases). Deletions cut 1 base from V and 5 bases from J, with 17 bases between. The CDR3 consists of 16 residues. Per germline, CDR1 SGHVS and CDR2 FQNEAQ. CDR3 bases: TGTGCCAGCAGCTTAGTTAGGGGTTCCGGACAGACTGAAGCTTTCTTT. Encoded protein: CASSLVRGSGQTEAFF.

The chain recombines TRBV10-3 with TRBJ1-5; D unclear. Trimming removed 2 bases at V and 0 bases at J, with 8 bases between. Germline values: CDR1 ENHRY, CDR2 SYGVKD. This CDR3 has 15 residues. The CDR3 here is CAISEADYSNQPQHF. The CDR3 region has the DNA TGTGCCATCAGTGAGGCTGATTATAGCAATCAGCCCCAGCATTTT.

Here the CDR3 reads CASSIGLAGTGETQYF. The CDR3 DNA reads as TGTGCCAGCAGTATTGGACTAGCGGGGACGGGGGAGACCCAGTACTTC. The chain couples TRBV7-6 to TRBJ2-5, with 12 bases that match TRBD2. The germline V gene encodes CDR1 SGHVS and CDR2 FNYEAQ. This CDR3 is built from 16 residues. Trimming at V came to 6 bases and at J to 5 bases, leaving 10 bases not matched to a gene.

The chain employs TRBV27 and TRBJ2-1; 15 bases fit TRBD2. Germline CDR1 reads MNHEY; CDR2 reads SMNVEV (reference sequence). Trimming at V came to 5 bases and at J to 0 bases, leaving 14 bases not matched to a gene. The CDR3 runs to 21 residues. For the CDR3, the DNA is TGTGCCAGCAGTGCAGACCCCCCGGGACTAGCGGGGGGAGTCTCCTACAATGAGCAGTTCTTC. Amino acids: CASSADPPGLAGGVSYNEQFF.

The V gene is TRBV5-4, the J gene TRBJ2-5; D gene unclear. The CDR3 consists of 13 residues. The V gene's germline CDR1 is SGHNT and CDR2 YYREEE (reference sequence). Trimming took off 2 bases at V and 2 bases at J, with 7 bases between the two ends. CDR3 sequence reads: CASSFPDQETQYF. CDR3 coding DNA: TGTGCCAGCAGCTTCCCGGATCAAGAGACCCAGTACTTC.

This clonotype was observed a handful of times. V and J are TRBV6-5 and TRBJ1-5; D unclear. Germline V CDR1 and CDR2: MNHEY, SVGAGI. With 4 bases removed from V and 2 bases from J, the gap between germline ends came to 15 bases. The CDR3 is made up of 16 amino acids. The CDR3 is CASSLTAPGGNQPQHF. CDR3 DNA: TGTGCCAGCAGTTTGACCGCGCCAGGAGGCAATCAGCCCCAGCATTTT.

The V and J genes are TRBV24-1 and TRBJ2-1, with 10 positions matching TRBD2. The CDR3 is 16 residues long. Germline V gene lookup returns CDR1 KGHDR and CDR2 SFDVKD. The J segment lost 9 bases and the V segment lost 0 bases, leaving 7 bases of the junction unmatched. For the CDR3, the DNA is TGTGCCACCAGTGATTTGAGAGCGGGGGGGCCGGGTGAGCAGTTCTTC. Translation: CATSDLRAGGPGEQFF.

This clonotype was observed a handful of times. The chain recombines TRBV7-9 with TRBJ1-4; D unresolved. The CDR3 length is 16 residues. V lost 5 bases to trimming and J lost 0 bases, with 13 bases between them. The germline gives CDR1 SEHNR, CDR2 FQNEAQ (reference sequence). The CDR3 region has the DNA TGTGCCAGCAGCCCGTCCCCAAGGGCAACTAATGAAAAACTGTTTTTT. This sequence encodes CASSPSPRATNEKLFF.

This clonotype has a handful of counts. V gene TRBV4-3 combines with J gene TRBJ1-5; D unresolved. Trimming cost V 4 bases and J 5 bases, with 9 bases left between them. The CDR3 consists of 13 residues. Germline values: CDR1 LGHNA, CDR2 YSLEER. As DNA, the CDR3 is TGCGCCAGCAGCCTGGGCCCTTATCAGCCCCAGCATTTT. Encoded protein: CASSLGPYQPQHF.

This clonotype was detected a few times. The chain recombines TRBV2 with TRBJ2-7, with 11 bases fitting TRBD2. The germline gives CDR1 SNHLY, CDR2 FYNNEI. V shed 6 bases and J 1 base; nucleotides not matched to a gene: 11. The length of the CDR3 is 17 residues. The CDR3 sequence is CASRVEVAGGSSYEQYV. Written as DNA, the CDR3 is TGTGCCAGCAGAGTTGAAGTAGCGGGGGGGAGTTCCTACGAGCAGTACGTC.

The rearrangement uses TRBV7-2 and TRBJ2-2; D is unclear. Trimming stripped 10 bases from V and 3 bases from J, with 6 bases between. CDR3 length: 11 residues. Germline loops: CDR1 SGHTA, CDR2 FQGNSA. This chain's CDR3 is CATRDTGELFF. CDR3 in DNA: TGTGCCACGAGAGACACCGGGGAGCTGTTTTTT.

The chain is built from TRBV19 and TRBJ2-7; the D gene could be TRBD1 or TRBD2 (6 bases each). The CDR3 contains 16 residues. V lost 5 bases and J lost 0, with 17 bases in between. The germline V gene encodes CDR1 LNHDA and CDR2 SQIVND (reference sequence). In DNA, the CDR3 is TGTGCCAGTAGTTCTCAACGGGGGCCTCCCTCCTACGAGCAGTACTTC. It encodes CASSSQRGPPSYEQYF.

This clonotype occurred a few times. This sequence joins TRBV4-1 and TRBJ2-5, with 10 bases identical to TRBD1. Trimming at V came to 3 bases and at J to 3 bases, leaving 4 bases not matched to a gene. Germline V CDR1 and CDR2: MGHRA, YSYEKL. This CDR3 is built from 15 residues. CDR3 protein: CASSHPGTGEETQYF. The CDR3 DNA follows: TGCGCCAGCAGCCACCCCGGGACAGGGGAAGAGACCCAGTACTTC.

This clonotype was seen a handful of times. The chain uses TRBV12-3 or TRBV12-4 and TRBJ1-2; no clear D gene. This CDR3 comprises 14 residues. V lost 7 bases to trimming and J lost 7 bases, with 19 bases between them. The CDR3 protein is CASTSERQSLGYTF. CDR3 DNA: TGTGCCAGCACCTCGGAGCGGCAATCACTTGGCTACACCTTC.

V and J are TRBV5-4 and TRBJ1-1; possible D gene TRBD1, 5 bases. The germline V gene has CDR1 SGHNT and CDR2 YYREEE (reference sequence). This CDR3 has 23 amino acids. The V and J ends lost 0 bases and 4 bases respectively, with 37 bases between them. The CDR3: CASSLETRALHVVLTEKGTEAFF. The CDR3 DNA follows: TGTGCCAGCAGCTTGGAAACCAGGGCGCTTCATGTGGTTCTGACAGAGAAGGGCACTGAAGCTTTCTTT.

The CDR3 reads CASSLSQGVSYEQYF. CDR3 in DNA: TGCGCCAGCAGCTTGTCACAGGGAGTCTCCTACGAGCAGTACTTC. This chain links TRBV5-1 with TRBJ2-7, with a tentative D call TRBD1 (6 bases). CDR3 length: 15 residues. Trimming stripped 1 base from V and 0 bases from J, with 11 bases between. Per germline, CDR1 SGHRS and CDR2 YFSETQ.

This clonotype was picked up a small number of times. The chain employs TRBV4-2 and TRBJ2-5; 11 bases map to TRBD2. Germline V gives CDR1 LGHNA, CDR2 YNFKEQ. J gave up 3 bases and V 0 bases, and 12 bases lay outside the gene matches. The CDR3 consists of 19 residues. In nucleotides, the CDR3 is TGTGCCAGCAGCCAAGAGGCTAGCGGGGGGCGCGGAGAGGAAGAGACCCAGTACTTC. Translated: CASSQEASGGRGEEETQYF.